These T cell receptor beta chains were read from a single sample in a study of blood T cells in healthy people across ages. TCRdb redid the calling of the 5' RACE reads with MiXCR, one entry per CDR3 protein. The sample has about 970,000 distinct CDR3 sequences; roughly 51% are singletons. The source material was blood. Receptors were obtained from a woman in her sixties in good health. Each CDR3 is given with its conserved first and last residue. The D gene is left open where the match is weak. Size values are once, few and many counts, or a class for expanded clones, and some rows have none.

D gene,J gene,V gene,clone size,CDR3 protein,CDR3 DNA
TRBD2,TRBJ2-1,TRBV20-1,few,CSARAGVTYDNEQFF,TGCAGTGCTCGAGCGGGAGTTACCTACGACAATGAGCAGTTCTTC
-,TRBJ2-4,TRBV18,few,CASSGRVSAKNIQYF,TGTGCCAGCTCAGGCAGAGTCTCAGCCAAAAACATTCAGTACTTC
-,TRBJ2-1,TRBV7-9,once,CASSLALGLGNEQFF,TGTGCCAGCAGCTTAGCCCTTGGGCTGGGAAATGAGCAGTTCTTC
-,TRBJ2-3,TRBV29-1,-,CSALVGDTQYF,TGCAGCGCCCTGGTTGGGGATACGCAGTATTTT
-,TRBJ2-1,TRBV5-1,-,CASSLPDSVDEQFF,TGCGCCAGCAGCCTGCCCGACTCCGTGGATGAGCAGTTCTTC
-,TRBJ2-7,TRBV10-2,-,CASSEGPRLWEQYF,TGCGCCAGCAGTGAGGGACCAAGGCTGTGGGAGCAGTACTTC
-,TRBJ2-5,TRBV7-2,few,CASARDRQETQYF,TGTGCCAGCGCGAGAGACAGGCAAGAGACCCAGTACTTC
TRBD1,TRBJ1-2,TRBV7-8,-,CASSPVRGRTYGYTF,TGTGCCAGCAGCCCTGTCAGGGGGCGAACGTATGGCTACACCTTC
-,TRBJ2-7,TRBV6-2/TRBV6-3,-,CASGYSFQGEQYF,TGTGCCAGCGGTTACTCGTTCCAGGGCGAGCAGTACTTC
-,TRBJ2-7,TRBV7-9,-,CASSFQQSYEQYF,TGTGCCAGCAGCTTTCAACAGTCCTACGAGCAGTACTTC
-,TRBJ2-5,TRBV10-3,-,CAISGQQETQYF,TGTGCCATCAGTGGCCAGCAAGAGACCCAGTACTTC
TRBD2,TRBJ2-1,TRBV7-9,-,CASSPGTSGSSSYNEQFF,TGTGCCAGCAGCCCGGGGACTAGCGGGTCGAGCTCCTACAATGAGCAGTTCTTC
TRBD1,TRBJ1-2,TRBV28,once,CASSFFRQGAGAGCTF,TGTGCCAGCAGTTTTTTTCGGCAGGGGGCGGGAGCTGGCTGCACCTTC
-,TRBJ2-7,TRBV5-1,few,CASPTGCSEQYF,TGCGCCAGCCCGACCGGGTGTAGCGAGCAGTACTTC
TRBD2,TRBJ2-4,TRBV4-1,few,CASSPERLAENKNIQYF,TGCGCCAGCAGCCCCGAGCGACTAGCGGAGAACAAAAACATTCAGTACTTC
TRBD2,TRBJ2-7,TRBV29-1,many,CSVGSSGSSYEQYF,TGCAGCGTGGGGTCCAGCGGGAGTTCCTACGAGCAGTACTTC
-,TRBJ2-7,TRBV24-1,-,CATSDAGKPFYEQYF,TGTGCCACCAGTGACGCAGGGAAACCGTTCTACGAGCAGTACTTC
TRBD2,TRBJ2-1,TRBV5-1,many,CASSLTSGSYNEQFF,TGTGCCAGCAGCTTGACTAGCGGCTCCTACAATGAGCAGTTCTTC
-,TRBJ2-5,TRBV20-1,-,CSARQGGRETQYF,TGCAGTGCTAGGCAGGGCGGTCGAGAGACCCAGTACTTC
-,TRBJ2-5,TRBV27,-,CASTQTGETQYF,TGTGCCAGCACCCAGACCGGAGAGACCCAGTACTTC
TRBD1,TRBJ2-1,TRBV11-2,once,CASSPNRDRRNEQFF,TGTGCCAGCAGCCCTAATCGGGACAGAAGGAATGAGCAGTTCTTC
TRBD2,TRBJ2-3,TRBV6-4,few,CASSDGAGSVTDTQYF,TGTGCCAGCAGTGACGGAGCGGGGTCGGTCACAGATACGCAGTATTTT
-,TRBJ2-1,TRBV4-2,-,CASSQPRARASIHEQFF,TGTGCCAGCAGCCAGCCCCGGGCCCGGGCGTCGATCCATGAGCAGTTCTTC
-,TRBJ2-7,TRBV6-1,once,CASSIRDRSLYEQYF,TGTGCCAGCAGTATCCGGGACCGATCCCTCTACGAGCAGTACTTC
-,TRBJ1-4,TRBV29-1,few,CSALGVANEKLFF,TGCAGCGCCTTGGGTGTGGCTAATGAAAAACTGTTTTTT
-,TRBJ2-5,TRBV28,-,CASSGIRRETQYF,TGTGCCAGCAGTGGGATCCGAAGGGAGACCCAGTACTTC
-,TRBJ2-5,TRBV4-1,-,CASSRPLDGQETQYF,TGCGCCAGCAGCCGGCCTCTGGACGGACAAGAGACCCAGTACTTC
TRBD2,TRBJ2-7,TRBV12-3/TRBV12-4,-,CASSRTSESYEQYF,TGTGCCAGCAGTCGGACTAGCGAGTCCTACGAGCAGTACTTC
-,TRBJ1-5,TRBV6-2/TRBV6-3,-,CASSGAFREKPQHF,TGTGCCAGCAGCGGCGCCTTCCGGGAGAAGCCCCAGCATTTT
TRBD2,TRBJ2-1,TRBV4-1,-,CASSQETSGPYNEQFF,TGCGCCAGCAGCCAAGAGACTAGCGGGCCTTACAATGAGCAGTTCTTC
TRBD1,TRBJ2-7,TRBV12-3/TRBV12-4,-,CASSWDRVTEQYF,TGTGCCAGCAGTTGGGACAGGGTGACCGAGCAGTACTTC